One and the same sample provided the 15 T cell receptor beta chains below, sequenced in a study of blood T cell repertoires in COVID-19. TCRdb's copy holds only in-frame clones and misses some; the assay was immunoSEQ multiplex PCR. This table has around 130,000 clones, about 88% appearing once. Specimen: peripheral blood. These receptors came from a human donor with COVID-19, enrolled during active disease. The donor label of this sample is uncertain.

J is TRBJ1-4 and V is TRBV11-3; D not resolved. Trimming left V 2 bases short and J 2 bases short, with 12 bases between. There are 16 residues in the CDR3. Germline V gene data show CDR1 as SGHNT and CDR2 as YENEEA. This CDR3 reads CASSLWSAGTNEKLFF. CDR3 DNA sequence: TGTGCCAGCAGCTTATGGTCGGCGGGGACTAATGAAAAACTGTTTTTT.

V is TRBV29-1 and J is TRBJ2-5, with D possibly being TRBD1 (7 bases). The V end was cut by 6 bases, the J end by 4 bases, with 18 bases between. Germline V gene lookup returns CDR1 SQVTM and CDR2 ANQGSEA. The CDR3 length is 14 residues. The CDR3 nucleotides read TGCAGCGTCGCGCGGGGAGACAGGGCAGAGACCCAGTACTTC. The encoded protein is CSVARGDRAETQYF.

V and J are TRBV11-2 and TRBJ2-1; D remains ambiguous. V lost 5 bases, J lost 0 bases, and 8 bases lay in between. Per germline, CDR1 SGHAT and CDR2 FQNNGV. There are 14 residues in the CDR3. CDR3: CASSADSSYNEQFF. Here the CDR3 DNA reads TGTGCCAGCAGCGCCGATAGCTCCTACAATGAGCAGTTCTTC. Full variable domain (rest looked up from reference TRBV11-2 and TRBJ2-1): EAGVAQSPRYKIIEKRQSVAFWCNPISGHATLYWYQQILGQGPKLLIQFQNNGVVDDSQLPKDRFSAERLKGVDSTLKIQPAKLEDSAVYLCASSADSSYNEQFFGPGTRLTVL.

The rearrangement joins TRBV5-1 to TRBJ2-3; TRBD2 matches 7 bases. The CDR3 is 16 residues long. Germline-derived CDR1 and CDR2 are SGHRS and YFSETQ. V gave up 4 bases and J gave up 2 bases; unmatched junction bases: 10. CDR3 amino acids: CASSQTGGPATDTQYF. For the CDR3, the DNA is TGCGCCAGCAGCCAGACGGGAGGCCCCGCCACAGATACGCAGTATTTT.

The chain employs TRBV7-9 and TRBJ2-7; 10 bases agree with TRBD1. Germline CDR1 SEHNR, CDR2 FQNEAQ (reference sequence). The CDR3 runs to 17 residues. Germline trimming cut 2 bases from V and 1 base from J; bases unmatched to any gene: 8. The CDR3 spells CASSLPGGGQGSYEQYF. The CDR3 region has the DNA TGTGCCAGCAGCTTACCAGGAGGGGGACAGGGGTCCTACGAGCAGTACTTC.

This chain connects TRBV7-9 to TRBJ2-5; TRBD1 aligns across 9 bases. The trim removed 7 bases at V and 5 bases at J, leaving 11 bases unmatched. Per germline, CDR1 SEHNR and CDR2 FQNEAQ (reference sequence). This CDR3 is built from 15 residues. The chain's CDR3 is CASISGTGSRETQYF. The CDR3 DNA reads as TGTGCCAGCATCAGCGGGACAGGGTCTAGGGAGACCCAGTACTTC.

The CDR3 loop reads CASSQGQGWTEAFF. CDR3 sequence (DNA): TGTGCCAGCAGCCAGGGGCAGGGTTGGACTGAAGCTTTCTTT. The chain combines TRBV7-6 with TRBJ1-1; perhaps TRBD1 as D (6 bases). Germline CDR1 reads SGHVS; CDR2 reads FNYEAQ. The CDR3 is 14 residues long. Trimming took 5 bases from V and 5 from J, leaving 15 bases between them.

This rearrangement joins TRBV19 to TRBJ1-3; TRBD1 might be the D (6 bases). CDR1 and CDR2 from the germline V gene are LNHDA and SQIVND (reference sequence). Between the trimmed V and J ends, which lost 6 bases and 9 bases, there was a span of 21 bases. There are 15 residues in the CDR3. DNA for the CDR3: TGTGCCAGTAGGCGGGGGCGCGAAGTAGTCGGCACCATATATTTT. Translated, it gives CASRRGREVVGTIYF.

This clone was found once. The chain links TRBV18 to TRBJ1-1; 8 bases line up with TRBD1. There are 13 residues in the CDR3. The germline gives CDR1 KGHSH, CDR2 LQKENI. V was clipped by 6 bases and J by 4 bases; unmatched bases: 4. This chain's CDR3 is CASSMDRVTEAFF. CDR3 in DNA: TGTGCCAGCTCGATGGACAGGGTCACTGAAGCTTTCTTT.

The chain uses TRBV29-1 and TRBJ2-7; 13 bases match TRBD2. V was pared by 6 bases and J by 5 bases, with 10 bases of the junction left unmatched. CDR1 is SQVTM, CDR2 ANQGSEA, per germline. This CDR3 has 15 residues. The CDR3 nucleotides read TGCAGCGTGGTTCTGGGACTAGCGGGATTAAACGAGCAGTACTTC. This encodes CSVVLGLAGLNEQYF.

CDR3 residues: CASSLRRDAQYF. The CDR3 coding sequence is TGCGCCAGCAGCTTGCGGCGGGATGCGCAGTATTTT. The rearrangement links TRBV5-1 to TRBJ2-3; D possibly corresponds to TRBD2 (6 bases). The V end was cut by 1 base, the J end by 10 bases, with 10 bases between. Germline V gives CDR1 SGHRS, CDR2 YFSETQ. The CDR3 runs to 12 residues.

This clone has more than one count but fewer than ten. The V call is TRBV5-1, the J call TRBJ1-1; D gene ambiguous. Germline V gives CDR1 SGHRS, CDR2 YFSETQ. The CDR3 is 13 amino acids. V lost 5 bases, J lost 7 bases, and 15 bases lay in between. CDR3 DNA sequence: TGCGCCAGCAGTCTTTTACAAGAGGGTGAAGCTTTCTTT. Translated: CASSLLQEGEAFF.

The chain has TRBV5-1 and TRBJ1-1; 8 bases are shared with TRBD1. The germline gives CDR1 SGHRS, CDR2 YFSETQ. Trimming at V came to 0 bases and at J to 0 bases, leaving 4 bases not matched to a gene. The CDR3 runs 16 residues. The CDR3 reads CASSLGQGPLNTEAFF. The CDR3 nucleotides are TGCGCCAGCAGCTTGGGACAGGGGCCTTTGAACACTGAAGCTTTCTTT.

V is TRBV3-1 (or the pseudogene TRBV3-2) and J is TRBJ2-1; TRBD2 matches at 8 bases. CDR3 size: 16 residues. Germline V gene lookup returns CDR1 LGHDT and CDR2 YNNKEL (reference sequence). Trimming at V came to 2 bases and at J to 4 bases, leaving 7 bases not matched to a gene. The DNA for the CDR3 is TGTGCCAGCAGCCAATCGGGAGGGGTTCTTTACAATGAGCAGTTCTTC. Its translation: CASSQSGGVLYNEQFF.

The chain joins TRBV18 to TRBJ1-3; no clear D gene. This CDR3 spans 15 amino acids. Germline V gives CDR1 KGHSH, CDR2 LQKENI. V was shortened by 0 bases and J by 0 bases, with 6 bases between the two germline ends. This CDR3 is CASSPPSFSGNTIYF. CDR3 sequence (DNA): TGTGCCAGCTCACCACCGAGTTTCTCTGGAAACACCATATATTTT.